The 8 T cell receptor beta chains below were found in one sample sequenced in a study of blood T cell repertoires in COVID-19. TCRdb's table, derived via immunoSEQ multiplex PCR, lists solely in-frame clones and lacks some. The table has under 200,000 clones, about 86% seen once. The sample was peripheral blood. The receptor set was obtained from a woman older than 75 in a cohort sampled during active or convalescent COVID-19.

The V gene is TRBV6-5, the J gene TRBJ1-5, with D unclear. The V gene lost 0 bases and the J gene lost 2 bases, with 8 bases spanning the gap. The CDR3 is 15 residues long. Looked up from germline, CDR1 is MNHEY and CDR2 is SVGAGI. The chain's CDR3 is CASSYSRVGNQPQHF. CDR3 nucleotide sequence: TGTGCCAGCAGTTACTCGAGGGTTGGCAATCAGCCCCAGCATTTT.

This rearrangement joins TRBV11-3 to TRBJ1-1, with D possibly TRBD1 on 5 matching bases. The CDR3 contains 15 residues. Germline V gives CDR1 SGHNT, CDR2 YENEEA. V lost 2 bases to trimming and J lost 4 bases, with 14 bases between them. CDR3 nucleotides: TGTGCCAGCAGCTTAAGTAGGGGTTGGACCACTGAAGCTTTCTTT. Its protein is CASSLSRGWTTEAFF.

The chain has TRBV28 and TRBJ1-2; weak D call: TRBD1 (6 bases). CDR1 and CDR2 from the germline V gene are MDHEN and SYDVKM. The V gene lost 4 bases and the J gene lost 8 bases, with 11 bases spanning the gap. CDR3 length: 12 amino acids. The CDR3 DNA follows: TGTGCCAGCAGTTCTTACAGGGCCGGCTACACCTTC. This codes for CASSSYRAGYTF.

V usage is TRBV7-9 and J usage is TRBJ1-1; perhaps TRBD1 as D (5 bases). Looked up from germline, CDR1 is SEHNR and CDR2 is FQNEAQ (reference sequence). The CDR3 is 14 residues long. The germline V and J ends were trimmed by 7 bases and 2 bases, with 14 bases remaining between them. The CDR3 is CASTSFDRNTEAFF. CDR3 DNA sequence: TGTGCCAGCACCTCGTTCGACAGAAACACTGAAGCTTTCTTT.

The chain couples TRBV30 to TRBJ2-7; TRBD2 aligns across 8 bases. This CDR3 region has 12 residues. From germline, CDR1 is GTSNPN and CDR2 SVGIG (reference sequence). Written as DNA, the CDR3 is TGTGCTGGGTTAGGACTAGCCCGCGAGCAGTACTTC. Amino acids: CAGLGLAREQYF.

The V call is TRBV5-1, the J call TRBJ1-1; 7 bases fit TRBD1. CDR3 size: 13 residues. The germline CDR1 and CDR2 sequences are SGHRS and YFSETQ. J lost 1 base, V lost 7 bases, and 4 bases had no gene match. The DNA for the CDR3 is TGCGCCAGCGCGACAGGGTGGAACACTGAAGCTTTCTTT. It is translated as CASATGWNTEAFF.

The V gene is TRBV18, the J gene TRBJ1-1; 9 positions agree with TRBD1. The CDR3 spans 14 residues. Germline values: CDR1 KGHSH, CDR2 LQKENI. J lost 3 bases, V lost 3 bases, and 2 bases had no gene match. CDR3 nucleotides: TGTGCCAGCTCACCGGACAGGGGTGACACTGAAGCTTTCTTT. Its protein is CASSPDRGDTEAFF.

The chain has TRBV28 and TRBJ1-2; D uncertain. V was shortened by 5 bases and J by 7 bases, with 17 bases between the two germline ends. The CDR3 extends over 14 amino acids. Germline CDR1 and CDR2: MDHEN and SYDVKM. The CDR3 DNA sequence: TGTGCCAGCAGTCCTCTTTCGGGGAGGGCTGGCTACACCTTC. Amino acids: CASSPLSGRAGYTF.